This T cell receptor beta chain was captured in a study of blood T cells in healthy people across ages. Caucasian, healthy and from Russia, the donors were aged between roughly 6 and 95. Every participating donor contributed around 9.5 milliliters of peripheral blood through a draw. Germline V gives CDR1 DFQATT, CDR2 SNEGSKA (reference sequence). The CDR3 covers 15 residues. V trimming: 3 bases; J trimming: 0 bases; junction bases outside the gene matches: 4. Sample-barcoded 5' priming and a J-beta primer mix drove a second PCR of roughly 7 to 11 cycles. Each cDNA molecule, via a template-switch adaptor with 12 random nucleotides, was tagged. TCRdb reanalysed the 5' RACE reads using MiXCR and keeps one entry per CDR3 protein. Of about 1.8 million distinct CDR3 sequences in the sample, 49% are singletons; the top ten hold more than 2%. In regard to this clonotype: Its target is not known.

Points from the study as a whole: Roughly linear age-related decline in beta diversity appeared, significant by age 40.

The source of this sequence is a woman aged 40 to 55 in good health. The chain uses TRBV20-1 and TRBJ2-3; 9 nucleotides line up with TRBD2. The sample comprised blood. The CDR3 DNA follows: TGCAGTGCTAGTTTGCGGGGGGGGAGCACAGATACGCAGTATTTT. Encoded protein: CSASLRGGSTDTQYF.